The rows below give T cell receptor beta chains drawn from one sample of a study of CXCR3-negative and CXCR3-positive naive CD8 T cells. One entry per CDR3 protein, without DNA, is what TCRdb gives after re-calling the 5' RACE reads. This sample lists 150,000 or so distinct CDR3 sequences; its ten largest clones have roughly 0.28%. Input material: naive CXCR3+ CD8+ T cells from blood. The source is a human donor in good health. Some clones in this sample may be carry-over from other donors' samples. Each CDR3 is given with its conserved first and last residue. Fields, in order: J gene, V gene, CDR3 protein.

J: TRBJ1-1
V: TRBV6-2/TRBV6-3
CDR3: CASSYSSGLGTEAFF

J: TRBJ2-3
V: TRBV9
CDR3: CASSGSENTQYF

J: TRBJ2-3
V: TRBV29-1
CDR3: CSVAGRARGDTQYF

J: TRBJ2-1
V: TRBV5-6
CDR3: CASSTGQDIAYNEQFF

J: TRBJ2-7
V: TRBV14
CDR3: CASSLASYYEQYF

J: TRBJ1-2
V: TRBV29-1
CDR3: CSVEVREANYGYTF

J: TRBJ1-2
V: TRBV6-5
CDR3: CASSYSPTGTNYGYTF

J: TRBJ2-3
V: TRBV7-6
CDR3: CASSGTADTQYF

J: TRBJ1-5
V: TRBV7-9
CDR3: CASSPDPGRASYSNQPQHF

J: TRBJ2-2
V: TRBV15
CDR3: CATSSGFGGSGTGELFF

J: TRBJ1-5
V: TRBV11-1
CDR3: CASSNYNQPQHF

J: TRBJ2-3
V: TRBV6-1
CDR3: CASSESYRGSGDTQYF

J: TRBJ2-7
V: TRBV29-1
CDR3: CSGLQGAYEQYF

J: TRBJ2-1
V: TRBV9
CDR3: CASSVGSGAGDEQFF

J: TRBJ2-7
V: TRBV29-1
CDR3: CSVEGGFSGDYEQYF

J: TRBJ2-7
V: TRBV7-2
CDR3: CASSLTQSYEQYF

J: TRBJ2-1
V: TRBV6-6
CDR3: CASSYPGTGTTLYNEQFF

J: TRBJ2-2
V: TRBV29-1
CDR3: CSVAGAGSETGELFF

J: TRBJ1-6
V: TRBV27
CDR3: CASSFLAGQGASPLHF

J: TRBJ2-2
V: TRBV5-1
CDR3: CASSLYPNTGELFF

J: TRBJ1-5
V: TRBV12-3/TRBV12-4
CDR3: CASSLSDRVGDQPQHF

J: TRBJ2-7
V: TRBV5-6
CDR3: CASSLWTGGTEQYF

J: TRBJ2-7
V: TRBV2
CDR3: CASRDTGSSYEQYF

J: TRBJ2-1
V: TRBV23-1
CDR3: CASSQSVRGRLARAHNEQFF

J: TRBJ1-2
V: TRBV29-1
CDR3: CSVGMPGDGYTF

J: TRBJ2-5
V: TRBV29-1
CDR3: CSVAAGQGYQETQYF

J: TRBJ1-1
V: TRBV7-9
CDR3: CASSLGVPEAFF

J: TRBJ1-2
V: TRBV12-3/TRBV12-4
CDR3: CASSSPGTGYTF

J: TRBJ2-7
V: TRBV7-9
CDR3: CASSFWTDEQYF

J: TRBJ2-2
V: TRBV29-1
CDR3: CSVEGWNTGELFF

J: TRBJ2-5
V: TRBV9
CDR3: CASSVGGTLGTQYF

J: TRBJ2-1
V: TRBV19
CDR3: CASSLRDRGPYNEQFF

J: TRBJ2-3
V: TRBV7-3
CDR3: CASSLYAADTQYF

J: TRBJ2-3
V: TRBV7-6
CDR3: CASSREGDTQYF

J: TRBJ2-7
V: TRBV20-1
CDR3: CSARDDTGIAYEQYF

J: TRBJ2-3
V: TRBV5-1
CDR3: CASSLDGYFTDTQYF

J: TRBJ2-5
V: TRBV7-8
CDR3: CASSEGETQYF

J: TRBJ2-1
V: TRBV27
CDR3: CASSLDQGLPNNEQFF

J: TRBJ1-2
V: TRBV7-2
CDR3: CASSLATGIPF

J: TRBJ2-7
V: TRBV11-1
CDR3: CASSMYRDYLTYEQYF

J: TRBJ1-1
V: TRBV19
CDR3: CASSPITSHSITEAFF

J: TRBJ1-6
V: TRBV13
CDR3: CASSLGGNNSPLHF

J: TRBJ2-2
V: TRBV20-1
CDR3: CSARKNRVLNTGELFF

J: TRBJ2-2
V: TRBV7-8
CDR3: CASSAGWGRSLGELFF

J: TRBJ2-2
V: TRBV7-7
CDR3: CASSRSTGTGELFF

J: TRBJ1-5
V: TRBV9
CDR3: CASSALDRVGQPQHF

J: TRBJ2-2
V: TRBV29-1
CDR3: CSVLGGGAIGELFF

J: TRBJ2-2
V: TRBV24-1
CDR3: CATSDLGGGTGELFF

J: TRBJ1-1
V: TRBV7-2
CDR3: CASSGGVTEAFF

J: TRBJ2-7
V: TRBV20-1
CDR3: CSARDPGDSPYEQYF

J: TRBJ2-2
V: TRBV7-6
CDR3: CASSLDTSGELFF

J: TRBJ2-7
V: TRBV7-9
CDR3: CASRSGPLGEQYF

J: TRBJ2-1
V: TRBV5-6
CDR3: CASSLGQPHNEQFF